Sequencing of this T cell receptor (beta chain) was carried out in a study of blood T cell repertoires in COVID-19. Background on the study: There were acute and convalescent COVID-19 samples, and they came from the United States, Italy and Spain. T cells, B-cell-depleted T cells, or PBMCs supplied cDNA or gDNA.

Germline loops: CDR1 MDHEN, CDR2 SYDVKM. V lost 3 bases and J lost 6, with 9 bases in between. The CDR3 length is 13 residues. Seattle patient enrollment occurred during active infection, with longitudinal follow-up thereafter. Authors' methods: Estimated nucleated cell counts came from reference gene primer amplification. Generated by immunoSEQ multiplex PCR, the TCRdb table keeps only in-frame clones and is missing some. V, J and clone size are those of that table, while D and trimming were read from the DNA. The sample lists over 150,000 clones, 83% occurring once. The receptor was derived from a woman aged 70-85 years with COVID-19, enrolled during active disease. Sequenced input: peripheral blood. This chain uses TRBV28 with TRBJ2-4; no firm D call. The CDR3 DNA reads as TGTGCCAGCAGTTTCGTAGCCCCAAACATTCAGTACTTC. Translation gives CASSFVAPNIQYF.